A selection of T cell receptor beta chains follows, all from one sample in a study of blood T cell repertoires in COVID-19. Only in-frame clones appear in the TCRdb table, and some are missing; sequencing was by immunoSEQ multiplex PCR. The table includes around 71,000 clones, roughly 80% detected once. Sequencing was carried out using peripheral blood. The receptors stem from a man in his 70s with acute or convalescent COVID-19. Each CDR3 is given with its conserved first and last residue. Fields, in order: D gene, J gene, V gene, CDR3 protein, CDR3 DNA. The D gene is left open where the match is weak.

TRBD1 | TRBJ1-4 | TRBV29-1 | CSVEGVNQGAPGKLFF | TGCAGCGTTGAAGGTGTGAACCAGGGGGCGCCCGGAAAACTGTTTTTT
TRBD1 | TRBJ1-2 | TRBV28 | CASSRGQGRLNGYTF | TGTGCCAGCAGCCGCGGACAGGGAAGGTTGAATGGCTACACCTTC
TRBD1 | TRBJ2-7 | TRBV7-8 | CASSLVGQGVLYEQYF | TGTGCCAGCAGCTTAGTAGGGCAGGGGGTACTCTACGAGCAGTACTTC
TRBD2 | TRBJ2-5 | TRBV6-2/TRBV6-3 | CASSYSVTSGRDPVWGTQYF | TGTGCCAGCAGTTACTCGGTGACTAGCGGGAGAGATCCCGTCTGGGGGACCCAGTACTTC
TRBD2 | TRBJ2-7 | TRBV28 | CASSSPGLAAYEQYF | TGTGCCAGCAGTTCTCCGGGACTAGCGGCCTACGAGCAGTACTTC
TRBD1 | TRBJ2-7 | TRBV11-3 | CASSPGQGGGYEQYF | TGTGCCAGCAGCCCCGGACAGGGAGGTGGCTACGAGCAGTACTTC
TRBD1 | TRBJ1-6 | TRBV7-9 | CASSLEGGLDSPLHF | TGTGCCAGCAGCTTGGAAGGGGGCTTGGATTCACCCCTCCACTTT
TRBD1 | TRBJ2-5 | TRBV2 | CASRVTGVETQYF | TGTGCCAGCAGGGTAACAGGGGTGGAGACCCAGTACTTC
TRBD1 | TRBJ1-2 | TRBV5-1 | CASRDGQGASQGYGYTF | TGCGCCAGCAGGGACGGACAGGGGGCTAGCCAAGGCTATGGCTACACCTTC
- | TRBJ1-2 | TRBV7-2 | CASSLDLRDGYTF | TGTGCCAGCAGCTTAGATTTGCGGGATGGCTACACCTTC
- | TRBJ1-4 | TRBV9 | CASSVSAGMGEKLFF | TGTGCCAGCAGCGTAAGCGCAGGGATGGGTGAAAAACTGTTTTTT
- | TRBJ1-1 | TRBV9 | CASSPQGIGWNTEAFF | TGTGCCAGCAGCCCACAGGGAATAGGCTGGAACACTGAAGCTTTCTTT
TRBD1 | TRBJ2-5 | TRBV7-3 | CASSLQGTETQYF | TGTGCCAGCAGCCTACAGGGGACAGAGACCCAGTACTTC